The 14 T cell receptor beta chains below come from one sample, sequenced in a study of blood T cells in healthy people across ages. With a J-beta primer mix and a sample-barcoded 5' primer, a second PCR ran about 7 to 12 cycles. TCRdb reanalysed the 5' RACE reads using MiXCR and keeps one entry per CDR3 protein. The table shows 1.2 million to 1.5 million distinct CDR3 sequences, with roughly 40% occurring only once. Material for sequencing was blood. The receptors here all came from a woman aged 18-35 years in good health.

This clonotype occurred a few times. The chain couples TRBV29-1 to TRBJ1-2; 11 bases line up with TRBD1. CDR1 is SQVTM, CDR2 ANQGSEA, per germline. J was trimmed by 5 bases and V by 6 bases; bases with no gene match: 8. The CDR3 covers 14 residues. The CDR3 loop is CSVRGQGAMYGYTF. The CDR3 region has the DNA TGCAGCGTCCGAGGACAGGGGGCAATGTATGGCTACACCTTC.

Remarks on this clonotype: One junction end disagrees with the germline gene, perhaps due to a read error. The V and J genes are TRBV7-2 and TRBJ2-1; D is unresolved. This CDR3 is built from 14 residues. Germline assignment: CDR1 SGHTA and CDR2 FQGNSA. CDR3 in amino acids: CASSPDFFYTEQFF. CDR3 coding DNA: TGTGCCAGCAGCCCTGACTTCTTCTACACTGAGCAGTTCTTC.

J is TRBJ2-7 and V is TRBV25-1; 8 bases are shared with TRBD2. There are 16 residues in the CDR3. The V gene end was trimmed by 4 bases and the J gene end by 7 bases; junction bases not matched to a gene: 15. Per germline, CDR1 MGHDK and CDR2 SYGVNS. The CDR3 nucleotides are TGTGCCAGCAGTGGTAGCTTCCGGGAGGGCCCAAATGAGCAGTACTTC. This codes for CASSGSFREGPNEQYF.

The rearrangement joins TRBV20-1 to TRBJ2-7; 10 bases map to TRBD2. The junction had 11 bases not matched to a gene; V was cut back by 7 bases and J by 5 bases. Germline values: CDR1 DFQATT, CDR2 SNEGSKA (reference sequence). The CDR3 length is 14 residues. CDR3 protein: CSVQREGKPHEQYF. The CDR3 region has the DNA TGCAGTGTACAGCGGGAGGGGAAGCCCCACGAGCAGTACTTC.

This sequence joins TRBV25-1 and TRBJ2-1; TRBD1 is a possible D gene (5 bases). Germline-derived CDR1 and CDR2 are MGHDK and SYGVNS. There are 13 residues in the CDR3. Trimming took 2 bases from V and 7 from J, leaving 9 bases between them. In DNA form, the CDR3 reads TGTGCCAGCAGTGAAGGCAGGGTGAATGAGCAGTTCTTC. This encodes CASSEGRVNEQFF. The whole variable domain, remainder taken from reference TRBV25-1 and TRBJ2-1, is EADIYQTPRYLVIGTGKKITLECSQTMGHDKMYWYQQDPGMELHLIHYSYGVNSTEKGDLSSESTVSRIRTEHFPLTLESARPSHTSQYLCASSEGRVNEQFFGPGTRLTVL.

This clonotype was seen only a few times. The chain uses TRBV6-5 and TRBJ1-5; possible D gene TRBD1, 5 bases. Looked up from germline, CDR1 is MNHEY and CDR2 is SVGAGI. Trimming took off 2 bases at V and 0 bases at J, with 17 bases between the two ends. The CDR3 has 18 amino acids. CDR3 in DNA: TGTGCCAGCAGTTACGGACATCAACCCGTAGGTAGCAATCAGCCCCAGCATTTT. As protein: CASSYGHQPVGSNQPQHF.

The chain has TRBV6-2 or TRBV6-3 and TRBJ1-5; D remains unclear. Germline CDR1 reads MNHEY; CDR2 reads SVGEGT. This CDR3 region has 15 residues. V shed 2 bases and J shed 1 base, with 9 bases lying between them. CDR3 nucleotides: TGTGCCAGCAGTTACGGGGATGTGAGCAATCAGCCCCAGCATTTT. Translating it yields CASSYGDVSNQPQHF.

In its sample, this clonotype was seen a few times. The chain is built from TRBV6-4 and TRBJ1-1; 9 bases are shared with TRBD1. In germline, CDR1 is MRHNA, CDR2 SNTAGT. The CDR3 totals 14 residues. V shed 6 bases, J shed 5 bases, and the junction held 7 bases outside the gene matches. The DNA of the CDR3 is TGTGCCAGCAGGTTAACAGGGGGCGTGACTGAAGCTTTCTTT. Amino acid sequence: CASRLTGGVTEAFF.

The chain recombines TRBV10-3 with TRBJ2-3, with 9 bases aligning to TRBD2. Germline CDR1 reads ENHRY; CDR2 reads SYGVKD. V lost 7 bases, J lost 6 bases, and 14 bases stayed unmatched. CDR3 length: 16 residues. As DNA, the CDR3 is TGTGCCATCACCCCCGGATTGGGCGGGGGGGCTGATACGCAGTATTTT. Translation: CAITPGLGGGADTQYF.

The rearrangement links TRBV20-1 to TRBJ2-7; 7 bases align to TRBD2. With 0 bases clipped from V and 4 bases from J, the junction kept 3 bases outside the gene matches. Germline V gene lookup returns CDR1 DFQATT and CDR2 SNEGSKA (reference sequence). CDR3 length: 13 amino acids. The CDR3 region has the DNA TGCAGTGCTAGAGAGGGACTATGGTACGAGCAGTACTTC. This sequence encodes CSAREGLWYEQYF.

This clonotype was seen more than once but under ten times. The chain's CDR3 is CASRGGTENEQFF. CDR3 nucleotide sequence: TGTGCCAGCAGGGGCGGGACCGAGAATGAGCAGTTCTTC. V is TRBV6-6 and J is TRBJ2-1; D possibly corresponds to TRBD2 (6 bases). The ends were cut back, 6 bases at V and 7 bases at J, with 13 bases in the middle. Germline CDR1 is MNHNY and CDR2 is SVGAGI (reference sequence). This CDR3 contains 13 residues.

This chain uses TRBV20-1 with TRBJ2-1; 10 bases are a match to TRBD2. The CDR3 sequence is 15 residues long. Germline CDR1 is DFQATT and CDR2 is SNEGSKA (reference sequence). V was pared by 4 bases and J by 4 bases, with 7 bases of the junction left unmatched. CDR3 DNA sequence: TGCAGTGCTAACCGACTAGCGGGTGGTTACAATGAGCAGTTCTTC. It codes for CSANRLAGGYNEQFF.

The chain has TRBV19 and TRBJ2-1; a weak D match, TRBD1 (6 bases). The germline V gene encodes CDR1 LNHDA and CDR2 SQIVND (reference sequence). The CDR3 sequence is 15 residues long. Trimming removed 8 bases at V and 5 bases at J, with 19 bases between. CDR3 DNA: TGTGCCAGTGGGAGTACAGGGTGGGCCAACAATGAGCAGTTCTTC. This translates into CASGSTGWANNEQFF.

V is TRBV4-1 and J is TRBJ2-7, with 9 nucleotides matching TRBD1. The trim removed 4 bases at V and 6 bases at J, leaving 10 bases unmatched. Germline CDR1 reads MGHRA; CDR2 reads YSYEKL. This CDR3 spans 15 amino acids. The CDR3 loop is CASSPGSGTGFEQYF. The CDR3 DNA sequence: TGCGCCAGCAGCCCCGGCTCCGGGACAGGGTTCGAGCAGTACTTC.